This paragraph covers one T cell receptor (beta chain) sequence. Its antigen remains unidentified. Within one base of it there is no much larger clone, and no base qualities were kept. This entry comes from a study of cytotoxic CD8 clonotypes in ibrutinib-treated CLL (dated by TCRdb to about 2021). Regarding the research as a whole: The cohort had about a dozen relapsed/refractory and around 16 treatment-naive patients; 17 to 18 were IGHV unmutated. Every remission and progressive disease sample was obtained while ibrutinib was still being received by the patients. On average, each sample yielded around 270,000 productive templates and around 100,000 productive rearrangements. Samples at response were collected after a median of roughly twelve months of treatment, with a range of about 6 to 36 months. Cryopreserved peripheral blood mononuclear cells were obtained before treatment, at response, and at either sustained remission or disease progression. Responses were partial in approximately 24 patients and complete in 2; after median around 65 months follow-up, around 15 stayed in remission and about twelve progressed. Longitudinal samples were obtainable from about 30% of the roughly 90 participants in the trial.

Paper-wide results and their limitations: Clonality increased at ibrutinib response, stayed stable in sustained remission, and fell back toward baseline at progression. Baseline clonality exceeded that of age-matched healthy donors and correlated strongly with circulating CD8+ T-cell counts. Sampling times were not matched between patients in sustained remission and patients whose disease was progressing, and lymph node repertoires were not examined. Public clonotypes were rare and either shrank or stayed stable during treatment, and the rise in clonality at ibrutinib response reflected expansion of private clonotypes.

The label giving this sample's time point can be read as: about a year on ibrutinib. For TCR beta library preparation, around 2.2 micrograms of genomic DNA was extracted from cryopreserved PBMCs. Longitudinal blood samples from CLL patients on ibrutinib monotherapy were analyzed using high-throughput TCR beta sequencing. Patients were enrolled in a phase 2 open-label single-center ibrutinib monotherapy trial. A MiSeq instrument was used for deep resolution sequencing, which targeted depths ranging from 1 in 1 million up to 1 in 200,000 T cells, with coverage averaging 10x for each clonotype. The immunoSEQ hsTCRB Kit was used to generate TCR beta libraries. Concerning the study's data processing: ImmunoSEQ Data Assistant and ImmunoSEQ Analyzer were used for data analysis, and V, D and J genes were assigned according to IMGT definitions. Clonality, which ranges from 0 to 1, was calculated by subtracting the normalized Shannon entropy of productive rearrangement frequencies from one. Only overrepresented clonotypes making up at least 0.05% of each patient's repertoire were included in the public clonotype analysis. Some twelve age-matched healthy donor repertoires from immuneACCESS were used as controls for clonality. As stored in TCRdb, this immuneACCESS dataset retains in-frame rearrangements with V and J assigned. A fraction of the clones does not appear; measured against another copy, unresolved V genes explain less than half of the discrepancy, and the remainder lacks a known reason. That table is the source of V, J and clone size, and D and trimming were worked out from the DNA. This sample holds 200,000 or so clones; roughly 73% were observed only once. The ten top clones hold 11% of the sample.

Deletion took 10 bases off V and 8 bases off J, with a span of 12 bases between the germline ends. From the cysteine up to the phenylalanine, the CDR3 has a length of 12 residues. The entry retains the CDR3 DNA only, 36 bases that are in frame from base 1. In the germline V gene, CDR1 corresponds to MNHNS and CDR2 to SASEGT. The TCR sequence derives from a human donor with chronic lymphocytic leukemia. Here the chain combines TRBV6-1 and TRBJ1-6; the best D guess is TRBD1, with 5 bases matching. The sequencing used PBMCs, collected after 12 months of ibrutinib treatment. The DNA sequence follows: TGTGCCATCGAACCAGGGCATTCACCCCTCCACTTT. Translated, it gives CAIEPGHSPLHF.